This is a list of T cell receptor beta chains from one sample in a study of cytomegalovirus exposure and HLA in healthy donors. The table came from immunoSEQ multiplex PCR; TCRdb's copy has only in-frame clones and leaves some out. Among around 150,000 clones listed, 85% to 90% were seen once. The specimen was PBMCs. The receptor set was obtained from a woman under 30 in good health and CMV-seropositive. Each CDR3 is given with its conserved first and last residue. A D gene is named only where the DNA matches it firmly. Part of the rows lack a size; the others show once, few, many or a class for expanded clones.

>TRBJ2-7|TRBD1|TRBV6-6|-
CASSSDRGGSYEQYF
TGTGCCAGCAGTTCGGACAGGGGGGGCTCCTACGAGCAGTACTTC
>TRBJ2-7|-|TRBV7-2|-
CASSSLDYHYEQYF
TGTGCCAGCAGCTCCCTTGACTACCACTACGAGCAGTACTTC
>TRBJ1-2|TRBD1|TRBV6-6|-
CASSYSPGQGYGYTF
TGTGCCAGCAGTTACTCCCCGGGACAGGGCTATGGCTACACCTTC
>TRBJ1-4|TRBD1|TRBV6-1|-
CASSTGTGSEKLFF
TGTGCCAGCAGCACCGGGACAGGGAGTGAAAAACTGTTTTTT
>TRBJ2-1|-|TRBV6-1|-
CASKGEPTDNEQFF
TGTGCCAGCAAGGGGGAGCCCACAGACAATGAGCAGTTCTTC
>TRBJ2-7|-|TRBV25-1|-
CASSTPGTQGREQYF
TGTGCCAGCAGCACCCCCGGGACACAGGGTAGAGAGCAGTACTTC
>TRBJ2-1|TRBD1|TRBV15|once
CATSRFPGQGVYNEQFF
TGTGCCACCAGCAGATTCCCGGGACAGGGGGTGTACAATGAGCAGTTCTTC
>TRBJ2-7|TRBD2|TRBV7-2|-
CASSLALLAGVSSYEQYF
TGTGCCAGCAGCTTAGCGCTACTAGCGGGAGTATCCAGCTACGAGCAGTACTTC
>TRBJ1-2|-|TRBV6-5|few
CASTPGQRGGYTF
TGTGCCAGCACGCCGGGACAAAGGGGTGGCTACACCTTC
>TRBJ2-3|TRBD2|TRBV10-1|few
CASSESRTSGSADTQYF
TGCGCCAGCAGTGAGTCTCGGACTAGCGGGAGTGCAGATACGCAGTATTTT
>TRBJ1-2|-|TRBV7-9|-
CASSRTDYGYTF
TGTGCCAGCAGCCGGACAGACTATGGCTACACCTTC
>TRBJ2-1|-|TRBV20-1|-
CSAPGSGEQFF
TGCAGTGCCCCCGGGAGCGGTGAGCAGTTCTTC
>TRBJ2-1|TRBD2|TRBV27|-
CASRSSGSINEQFF
TGTGCCAGCAGGTCTAGCGGGAGCATCAATGAGCAGTTCTTC
>TRBJ1-1|TRBD1|TRBV20-1|-
CSALDRGEAFF
TGCAGTGCTCTGGACAGGGGTGAAGCTTTCTTT
>TRBJ2-7|TRBD2|TRBV4-1|-
CASSPRGTSRSYEQYF
TGCGCCAGCAGCCCCAGAGGGACTAGCCGCTCCTACGAGCAGTACTTC
>TRBJ2-1|TRBD2|TRBV6-1|-
CASSGGLSSYNEQFF
TGTGCCAGCAGTGGGGGACTAAGCTCCTACAATGAGCAGTTCTTC
>TRBJ1-1|-|TRBV7-2|-
CASSLGRGSTEAFF
TGTGCCAGCAGCTTGGGCAGGGGCTCCACTGAAGCTTTCTTT
>TRBJ1-2|-|TRBV6-1|-
CASSDPRRGHYGYTF
TGTGCCAGCAGTGACCCGAGGAGGGGCCACTATGGCTACACCTTC
>TRBJ1-2|-|TRBV6-5|once
CASRPWQDYGYTF
TGTGCCAGCAGACCCTGGCAGGACTATGGCTACACCTTC
>TRBJ2-7|TRBD2|TRBV5-1|-
CASSSGSFYEQYF
TGCGCCAGCAGTAGCGGGAGTTTCTACGAGCAGTACTTC
>TRBJ2-1|TRBD2|TRBV7-9|-
CASSLTGLAGVSEQFF
TGTGCCAGCAGCTTAACGGGACTAGCGGGAGTTAGCGAGCAGTTCTTC
>TRBJ2-1|TRBD2|TRBV6-5|-
CASSYSVRGTGEQFF
TGTGCCAGCAGTTACTCGGTGCGGGGGACGGGTGAGCAGTTCTTC
>TRBJ2-7|TRBD2|TRBV6-6|-
CASSYPPRTSEIEQYF
TGTGCCAGCAGTTACCCTCCCCGGACTAGCGAGATCGAGCAGTACTTC
>TRBJ1-2|-|TRBV6-5|-
CASSREERHGYTF
TGTGCCAGCAGTCGGGAAGAAAGGCATGGCTACACCTTC
>TRBJ2-5|TRBD2|TRBV9|-
CASSVGLAGGGETQYF
TGTGCCAGCAGCGTCGGACTAGCGGGAGGCGGAGAGACCCAGTACTTC
>TRBJ2-7|TRBD2|TRBV5-1|once
CASTLGVAGVYEQYF
TGCGCCAGCACTCTGGGAGTAGCGGGAGTCTACGAGCAGTACTTC
>TRBJ2-1|TRBD2|TRBV18|-
CASSPRTSGVNEQFF
TGTGCCAGCTCACCACGGACTAGCGGGGTCAATGAGCAGTTCTTC
>TRBJ1-1|-|TRBV13|-
CASSAGQLTEAFF
TGTGCCAGCAGCGCCGGACAGTTGACTGAAGCTTTCTTT
>TRBJ2-1|-|TRBV5-1|-
CASSLEFGDRPKRYEQFF
TGCGCCAGCAGCTTGGAGTTCGGCGACAGGCCGAAAAGGTATGAGCAGTTCTTC
>TRBJ2-3|TRBD2|TRBV6-5|-
CASSYGRATDTQYF
TGTGCCAGCAGTTACGGGAGGGCCACAGATACGCAGTATTTT
>TRBJ2-5|TRBD2|TRBV7-2|once
CASSAGLAGGPKFETQYF
TGTGCCAGCAGCGCGGGACTAGCGGGAGGGCCGAAGTTCGAGACCCAGTACTTC
>TRBJ2-3|TRBD2|TRBV9|-
CASSPRTRPLTDTQYF
TGTGCCAGCAGCCCACGGACTAGACCGTTAACAGATACGCAGTATTTT
>TRBJ2-1|TRBD1|TRBV29-1|-
CSVVTGQDKGNEQFF
TGCAGCGTTGTTACCGGACAGGATAAGGGGAATGAGCAGTTCTTC
>TRBJ2-7|-|TRBV6-5|-
CASSPAAGYEQYF
TGTGCCAGCAGTCCCGCCGCGGGATACGAGCAGTACTTC
>TRBJ1-1|-|TRBV9|-
CASSAQSGRGEAFF
TGTGCCAGCAGCGCCCAGTCGGGTAGGGGTGAAGCTTTCTTT
>TRBJ2-3|-|TRBV11-3|-
CASSFEGSVSTDTQYF
TGTGCCAGCAGCTTCGAGGGTAGCGTGAGCACAGATACGCAGTATTTT
>TRBJ2-2|TRBD1|TRBV15|-
CATSRDPGGGNTGELFF
TGTGCCACCAGCAGAGATCCAGGGGGCGGGAACACCGGGGAGCTGTTTTTT
>TRBJ1-2|-|TRBV7-9|-
CASSFTANYGYTF
TGTGCCAGCAGCTTCACAGCTAACTATGGCTACACCTTC
>TRBJ2-3|TRBD2|TRBV5-1|-
CASSPGLASVADTQYF
TGCGCCAGCAGCCCTGGACTAGCAAGTGTCGCAGATACGCAGTATTTT
>TRBJ2-4|-|TRBV30|-
CAWRVTPVVAKNIQYF
TGTGCCTGGAGGGTTACCCCCGTAGTAGCCAAAAACATTCAGTACTTC
>TRBJ2-1|-|TRBV6-5|once
CASSRTGYNEQFF
TGTGCCAGCAGCAGAACAGGGTACAATGAGCAGTTCTTC
>TRBJ2-2|-|TRBV6-5|-
CASSFAGVNTGELFF
TGTGCCAGCAGTTTTGCAGGGGTGAACACCGGGGAGCTGTTTTTT
>TRBJ1-5|TRBD1|TRBV7-9|-
CASSLTSGQGMSNQPQHF
TGTGCCAGCAGCTTGACTTCGGGACAGGGTATGAGCAATCAGCCCCAGCATTTT
>TRBJ2-2|TRBD1|TRBV28|-
CASTNRDSYTGELFF
TGTGCCAGCACCAATAGGGACAGTTACACCGGGGAGCTGTTTTTT
>TRBJ2-2|-|TRBV5-6|-
CASSLFGGSPTGELFF
TGTGCCAGCAGCTTGTTTGGGGGCTCGCCAACCGGGGAGCTGTTTTTT
>TRBJ2-1|TRBD1|TRBV6-6|-
CASSNPTGSYNEQFF
TGTGCCAGCAGTAACCCGACAGGGTCCTACAATGAGCAGTTCTTC
>TRBJ2-7|-|TRBV19|-
CASSIGGHYEQYF
TGTGCCAGTAGTATTGGCGGGCACTACGAGCAGTACTTC
>TRBJ2-3|-|TRBV11-3|-
CASRVWGEGTDTQYF
TGTGCCAGTAGAGTATGGGGGGAAGGCACAGATACGCAGTATTTT
>TRBJ2-3|TRBD2|TRBV27|-
CASWGGGPIADTQYF
TGTGCCAGCTGGGGGGGAGGGCCGATAGCAGATACGCAGTATTTT
>TRBJ2-5|TRBD2|TRBV7-2|-
CASSLVATSGTKETQYF
TGTGCCAGCAGCTTAGTAGCGACTAGCGGGACCAAAGAGACCCAGTACTTC
>TRBJ1-1|TRBD1|TRBV5-4|-
CASGQRVSAEAFF
TGTGCCTCGGGACAGCGTGTTAGTGCTGAAGCTTTCTTT